The 9 T cell receptor beta chains presented below share a single source sample, sequenced in a study of T cell changes during pregnancy in multiple sclerosis. TCRdb's copy holds only in-frame clones and misses some; the assay was immunoSEQ multiplex PCR. Among approximately 57,000 clones, about 90% were seen once, and the ten largest hold nearly 0.2%. Sequenced material: CD4+ T cells from peripheral blood mononuclear cells, taken in the second trimester of pregnancy. All receptors derive from a female donor with multiple sclerosis, enrolled in a pregnancy study.

This rearrangement joins TRBV18 to TRBJ1-3, with D possibly being TRBD1 (6 bases). Between the trimmed V and J ends, which lost 4 bases and 0 bases, there was a span of 13 bases. Germline V lookup: CDR1 KGHSH, CDR2 LQKENI. This CDR3 is built from 16 residues. In DNA, the CDR3 is TGTGCCAGCTCACAAATACAGGGACACTCTGGAAACACCATATATTTT. Residues: CASSQIQGHSGNTIYF.

The rearrangement uses TRBV30 and TRBJ2-1; no definite D call. This CDR3 has 13 residues. Germline V CDR1 and CDR2: GTSNPN, SVGIG (reference sequence). Deletions cut 0 bases from V and 6 bases from J, with 9 bases between. The CDR3 DNA is TGTGCCTGGAGTGTGAAAGCTCTCAATGAGCAGTTCTTC. Its protein product is CAWSVKALNEQFF.

Only a few counts were recorded for this clone. The chain couples TRBV4-2 to TRBJ2-2, with 14 bases that match TRBD2. The germline V gene encodes CDR1 LGHNA and CDR2 YNFKEQ. Losses at the gene ends were 3 bases for V and 4 bases for J; bases not matched to a gene: 4. CDR3 length: 17 residues. The CDR3 sequence is CASSQVGLAGGTGELFF. The CDR3 DNA follows: TGTGCCAGCAGCCAGGTTGGACTAGCGGGAGGCACCGGGGAGCTGTTTTTT.

The rearrangement links TRBV7-2 to TRBJ2-7, with D hard to call. CDR3 length: 12 residues. Trimming took 5 bases from V and 7 from J, leaving 12 bases between them. Germline CDR1 SGHTA, CDR2 FQGNSA. For the CDR3, the DNA is TGTGCCAGCAGCCCAGGTGGGTGGGAGCAGTACTTC. This gives the protein CASSPGGWEQYF.

This chain joins TRBV18 and TRBJ1-1; D may be TRBD1 (5 bases). The CDR3 extends over 14 amino acids. The ends were cut back, 6 bases at V and 2 bases at J, with 13 bases in the middle. Germline CDR1 KGHSH, CDR2 LQKENI. The CDR3, as DNA: TGTGCCAGCTCCTTTATCGACAGAAACACTGAAGCTTTCTTT. This translates into CASSFIDRNTEAFF.

This clone was counted a few times. The V gene is TRBV7-2, the J gene TRBJ2-5; possible D gene TRBD1, 6 bases. The length of the CDR3 is 15 residues. Trimming took 5 bases from V and 0 from J, leaving 13 bases between them. Germline V lookup: CDR1 SGHTA, CDR2 FQGNSA. The CDR3 nucleotides read TGTGCCAGCAGCCCACACACAGGGTACCAAGAGACCCAGTACTTC. It encodes CASSPHTGYQETQYF.

The count of this clone is one. V is TRBV5-1 and J is TRBJ2-1; 7 nucleotides agree with TRBD2. The CDR3 is made up of 17 amino acids. Germline lookup yields CDR1 SGHRS and CDR2 YFSETQ. The V segment lost 3 bases and the J segment 5 bases; nucleotides outside the gene matches: 14. CDR3 DNA sequence: TGCGCCAGCAGCTCTTCAGCCGGACTAGTTAAAGACAATGAGCAGTTCTTC. Its protein is CASSSSAGLVKDNEQFF.

The chain recombines TRBV19 with TRBJ1-4, with a tentative D call TRBD1 (6 bases). The CDR3 has 14 residues. CDR1 is LNHDA, CDR2 SQIVND, per germline (reference sequence). V lost 5 bases, J lost 8 bases, and 15 bases lay in between. The CDR3 reads CASSLTGPGEKLFF. The CDR3 DNA sequence: TGTGCCAGTAGTCTGACAGGCCCAGGGGAAAAACTGTTTTTT.

The rearrangement joins TRBV30 to TRBJ1-6, with 9 nucleotides matching TRBD1. This CDR3 is built from 15 residues. Germline-derived CDR1 and CDR2 are GTSNPN and SVGIG (reference sequence). V lost 0 bases to trimming and J lost 6 bases; unmatched junction nucleotides: 3. The CDR3: CAWSVQGAANSPLHF. As DNA, the CDR3 is TGTGCCTGGAGTGTACAGGGGGCAGCTAATTCACCCCTCCACTTT.